Shown below are 14 T cell receptor beta chains from a single sample sequenced in a study of blood T cell repertoires in COVID-19. The method was immunoSEQ multiplex PCR; TCRdb's version includes in-frame clones alone and lacks a portion of them. The data show some 140,000 clones, about 80% seen once. The sequenced sample was peripheral blood. These receptors came from a woman aged 80 or over with acute or convalescent COVID-19.

This clone was observed a few times. The V gene is TRBV29-1, the J gene TRBJ1-6; 7 positions agree with TRBD1. The germline CDR1 and CDR2 sequences are SQVTM and ANQGSEA. Trimming at V came to 5 bases and at J to 6 bases, leaving 13 bases not matched to a gene. The CDR3 is 16 residues long. CDR3 DNA: TGCAGCGTTAGGGTGACAGGGCCGAGGGGTAATTCACCCCTCCACTTT. This codes for CSVRVTGPRGNSPLHF.

The table lists this clone with a count of one. The chain uses TRBV28 and TRBJ2-7, with D possibly matching TRBD1 (6 bases). V was trimmed by 5 bases and J by 3 bases, leaving 14 bases between them. This CDR3 has 14 amino acids. Germline lookup yields CDR1 MDHEN and CDR2 SYDVKM. CDR3 loop: CASSPTGSRYEQYF. DNA of the CDR3: TGTGCCAGCAGTCCCACAGGGTCCCGCTACGAGCAGTACTTC.

J is TRBJ1-2 and V is TRBV6-1; 12 bases agree with TRBD1. The CDR3 length is 16 residues. The germline V gene encodes CDR1 MNHNS and CDR2 SASEGT. Trimming removed 4 bases from V and 8 bases from J; junction bases left unmatched: 11. The CDR3 sequence is CASSGNPGQGARGYTF. The DNA of the CDR3 is TGTGCCAGCAGTGGAAATCCGGGACAGGGGGCGCGGGGCTACACCTTC.

The chain links TRBV10-3 to TRBJ1-3; 7 bases align to TRBD1. This CDR3 has 14 residues. Losses at the gene ends were 6 bases for V and 0 bases for J; bases not matched to a gene: 2. CDR1 and CDR2 (germline): ENHRY, SYGVKD. The DNA for the CDR3 is TGTGCCATCAGGGCAGGGGGCTCTGGAAACACCATATATTTT. Its translation: CAIRAGGSGNTIYF.

This chain joins TRBV7-8 and TRBJ1-5; 7 positions agree with TRBD1. The length of the CDR3 is 16 residues. V gave up 5 bases and J gave up 9 bases; unmatched junction bases: 16. Germline CDR1 reads SGHVS; CDR2 reads FQNEAQ. CDR3 sequence: CASSGKGGGISGPQHF. The CDR3 nucleotides are TGTGCCAGCAGCGGTAAAGGGGGCGGGATATCGGGGCCCCAGCATTTT.

The chain employs TRBV6-5 and TRBJ1-6, with D possibly TRBD1 on 6 matching bases. The CDR3 is 15 residues long. Germline V gene lookup returns CDR1 MNHEY and CDR2 SVGAGI. Trimming took off 7 bases at V and 7 bases at J, with 17 bases between the two ends. This CDR3 reads CASTMDRLRNSPLHF. For the CDR3, the DNA is TGTGCCAGCACCATGGACAGATTACGAAATTCACCCCTCCACTTT.

The chain joins TRBV19 to TRBJ2-3; 7 positions agree with TRBD1. The CDR3 runs to 15 residues. The trim removed 6 bases at V and 1 base at J, leaving 7 bases unmatched. The V gene's germline CDR1 is LNHDA and CDR2 SQIVND (reference sequence). The CDR3 here is CASSQQGFRTDTQYF. Here the CDR3 DNA reads TGTGCCAGTAGCCAACAGGGGTTTCGCACAGATACGCAGTATTTT. Variable domain in full (rest from reference TRBV19 and TRBJ2-3): DGGITQSPKYLFRKEGQNVTLSCEQNLNHDAMYWYRQDPGQGLRLIYYSQIVNDFQKGDIAEGYSVSREKKESFPLTVTSAQKNPTAFYLCASSQQGFRTDTQYFGPGTRLTVL.

This clone has only a few counts. A read error may produce the germline difference seen at one junction end. Other DNA sequences in this specimen translate into the identical CDR3. The chain recombines TRBV2 with TRBJ2-2, with 9 bases matching TRBD2. Germline V gene sequence: CDR1 SNHLY, CDR2 FYNNEI. The CDR3 runs 18 residues. CDR3 loop: CARRLPPGGGANTGELFF. CDR3 nucleotide sequence: TGTGCCCGCAGGCTGCCCCCGGGCGGGGGGGCCAACACCGGGGAGCTGTTTTTT.

The rearrangement links TRBV18 to TRBJ1-5; possible D gene TRBD1, 5 bases. The CDR3 has 14 residues. V was clipped by 5 bases and J by 3 bases, with 11 bases between them. Germline V gene data show CDR1 as KGHSH and CDR2 as LQKENI. The CDR3: CASSDTGLNQPQHF. The CDR3 bases are TGTGCCAGCTCAGATACAGGCCTCAATCAGCCCCAGCATTTT. Full variable domain (rest looked up from reference TRBV18 and TRBJ1-5): NAGVMQNPRHLVRRRGQEARLRCSPMKGHSHVYWYRQLPEEGLKFMVYLQKENIIDESGMPKERFSAEFPKEGPSILRIQQVVRGDSAAYFCASSDTGLNQPQHFGDGTRLSIL.

J is TRBJ1-5 and V is TRBV10-3; the match to TRBD1 covers 12 bases. Germline V gene data show CDR1 as ENHRY and CDR2 as SYGVKD. Trimming removed 11 bases from V and 5 bases from J; junction bases left unmatched: 13. CDR3 length: 16 residues. The CDR3, as DNA: TGTGCCGTTCAAGAAGGGGACAGGGGGCTCCATCAGCCCCAGCATTTT. Translating gives CAVQEGDRGLHQPQHF.

V usage is TRBV5-1 and J usage is TRBJ1-1, with 12 bases aligning to TRBD1. Looked up from germline, CDR1 is SGHRS and CDR2 is YFSETQ. V lost 0 bases and J lost 0; bases outside the gene matches: 6. The CDR3 is 18 residues long. This CDR3 reads CASSLAGTGGLMNTEAFF. In DNA form, the CDR3 reads TGCGCCAGCAGCTTGGCCGGGACAGGGGGCCTCATGAACACTGAAGCTTTCTTT.

V and J are TRBV5-1 and TRBJ1-2; 7 bases are shared with TRBD1. The CDR3 runs to 13 residues. The germline gives CDR1 SGHRS, CDR2 YFSETQ. V gave up 5 bases and J gave up 4 bases; unmatched junction bases: 5. CDR3 sequence: CASSRDSSYGYTF. As DNA, the CDR3 is TGCGCCAGCAGTAGGGACAGCTCCTATGGCTACACCTTC.

The chain links TRBV7-2 to TRBJ2-7; TRBD2 aligns across 12 bases. The germline V gene encodes CDR1 SGHTA and CDR2 FQGNSA. The trim removed 5 bases at V and 9 bases at J, leaving 5 bases unmatched. The CDR3 loop spans 13 amino acids. The CDR3 is CASSPSGGAGQYF. The CDR3 DNA reads TGTGCCAGCAGCCCTAGCGGGGGGGCTGGGCAGTACTTC.

The V gene is TRBV5-6, the J gene TRBJ1-2; 8 nucleotides line up with TRBD1. Germline V gene lookup returns CDR1 SGHDT and CDR2 YYEEEE. V lost 7 bases, J lost 2 bases, and 7 bases stayed unmatched. This CDR3 is 14 amino acids long. CDR3 in DNA: TGTGCCAGCGCCCAGGGGGCTGGAAACTATGGCTACACCTTC. Translating it yields CASAQGAGNYGYTF.